The 14 T cell receptor beta chains in this list originate from one sample, sequenced in a study of beta chain features in type 1 diabetes. The study reverse transcribed the entire isolated RNA, so it sequenced expressed TCRB transcripts. Only in-frame clones appear in the TCRdb table, and some are missing; sequencing was by immunoSEQ multiplex PCR. The sample contains roughly 330,000 clones, 11% of which appear only once. The sample comprised naive CD4+ T cells from blood. Receptor source: a woman aged 25 to 45 in good health.

V is TRBV4-3 and J is TRBJ1-2; the match to TRBD1 covers 8 bases. V gave up 0 bases and J gave up 2 bases; unmatched junction bases: 5. Germline assignment: CDR1 LGHNA and CDR2 YSLEER. The CDR3 is 16 residues long. CDR3 coding DNA: TGCGCCAGCAGCCAAGATTCACAGGGGGTGAACTATGGCTACACCTTC. Translation: CASSQDSQGVNYGYTF.

In its sample, this clone was seen a few times. V is TRBV28 and J is TRBJ2-1; D not resolved. Germline CDR1 reads MDHEN; CDR2 reads SYDVKM. The CDR3 is made up of 14 amino acids. The ends were cut back, 3 bases at V and 2 bases at J, with 8 bases in the middle. This CDR3 is CASSLVVAYNEQFF. For the CDR3, the DNA is TGTGCCAGCAGTTTGGTAGTGGCCTACAATGAGCAGTTCTTC.

This clone was seen more than once but under ten times. J is TRBJ2-2 and V is TRBV6-6, with 8 bases that match TRBD2. This CDR3 spans 15 amino acids. Germline V gene data show CDR1 as MNHNY and CDR2 as SVGAGI (reference sequence). V lost 5 bases to trimming and J lost 6 bases; unmatched junction nucleotides: 8. This CDR3 is CASSALAGSPGELFF. For the CDR3, the DNA is TGTGCCAGCAGTGCCTTAGCGGGGAGCCCCGGGGAGCTGTTTTTT.

This clone was seen more than once but under ten times. The chain links TRBV6-4 to TRBJ2-4; 11 nucleotides line up with TRBD2. The V gene end was trimmed by 7 bases and the J gene end by 7 bases; junction bases not matched to a gene: 15. Germline V gene lookup returns CDR1 MRHNA and CDR2 SNTAGT. This CDR3 region has 17 residues. CDR3 in amino acids: CASTGQGETSGKNIQYF. Written as DNA, the CDR3 is TGTGCCAGCACCGGACAGGGAGAGACTAGCGGGAAGAACATTCAGTACTTC.

This clone appeared a few times. V usage is TRBV9 and J usage is TRBJ2-2, with TRBD1 matching over 8 bases. J gave up 4 bases and V 4 bases, and 3 bases lay outside the gene matches. This CDR3 is 14 amino acids long. Germline V gene data show CDR1 as SGDLS and CDR2 as YYNGEE. The CDR3 DNA sequence: TGTGCCAGCAGCTGGACAGGGTCCACCGGGGAGCTGTTTTTT. Its translation is CASSWTGSTGELFF.

In this sample, this clone turned up a few times. Written as DNA, the CDR3 is TGTGCCAGCAGCCCCCAGGTGCGGGAGGCTCAGTACTTC. Translated: CASSPQVREAQYF. The gene calls are TRBV7-9 and TRBJ2-4, with 8 nucleotides matching TRBD2. This CDR3 is built from 13 residues. The germline CDR1 and CDR2 sequences are SEHNR and FQNEAQ (reference sequence). Germline trimming cut 5 bases from V and 12 bases from J; bases unmatched to any gene: 9. Using reference TRBV7-9 and TRBJ2-4 for the parts outside the CDR3, the full variable domain is DTGVSQNPRHKITKRGQNVTFRCDPISEHNRLYWYRQTLGQGPEFLTYFQNEAQLEKSRLLSDRFSAERPKGSFSTLEIQRTEQGDSAMYLCASSPQVREAQYFGAGTRLSVL.

The CDR3 spells CASSLAGTGERTEAFF. CDR3 nucleotide sequence: TGTGCCAGCAGCTTAGCGGGGACAGGGGAACGTACTGAAGCTTTCTTT. J is TRBJ1-1 and V is TRBV5-4, with 10 bases lining up with TRBD1. CDR3 length: 16 residues. Germline-derived CDR1 and CDR2 are SGHNT and YYREEE (reference sequence). V shed 2 bases, J shed 5 bases, and the junction held 9 bases outside the gene matches.

The CDR3 region is CASSRGTGKTDPSEQYF. The CDR3 region has the DNA TGTGCCAGCAGCAGAGGGACAGGCAAAACAGATCCCTCCGAGCAGTACTTC. The rearrangement uses TRBV9 and TRBJ2-7; 8 nucleotides agree with TRBD1. This CDR3 comprises 17 residues. CDR1 is SGDLS, CDR2 YYNGEE, per germline. V lost 4 bases to trimming and J lost 6 bases; unmatched junction nucleotides: 18.

This clone has a handful of counts. V gene TRBV5-4 combines with J gene TRBJ2-7, with TRBD2 matching over 8 bases. Germline V gene data show CDR1 as SGHNT and CDR2 as YYREEE (reference sequence). The CDR3 totals 14 residues. V lost 4 bases, J lost 3 bases, and 6 bases stayed unmatched. CDR3 in DNA: TGTGCCAGCAGCCTCAGCGGGAGTGGCTACGAGCAGTACTTC. Protein product: CASSLSGSGYEQYF.

This chain uses TRBV7-2 with TRBJ2-3, with TRBD2 identical over 12 bases. V lost 2 bases and J lost 0; bases outside the gene matches: 3. CDR1 and CDR2 from the germline V gene are SGHTA and FQGNSA. CDR3 size: 17 residues. The CDR3 bases are TGTGCCAGCAGCTTAAGGGGGACTAGCGGGAGCACAGATACGCAGTATTTT. It specifies CASSLRGTSGSTDTQYF.

This clone was detected only a few times. The chain recombines TRBV9 with TRBJ2-2, with 10 bases aligning to TRBD2. The V and J ends lost 2 bases and 1 base, in that order; junction bases with no gene match: 2. This CDR3 contains 16 residues. Germline-derived CDR1 and CDR2 are SGDLS and YYNGEE. The CDR3 DNA follows: TGTGCCAGCAGCGTCACTAGCGGGGTGAACACCGGGGAGCTGTTTTTT. This translates into CASSVTSGVNTGELFF. Complete variable domain (other parts from reference TRBV9 and TRBJ2-2): DSGVTQTPKHLITATGQRVTLRCSPRSGDLSVYWYQQSLDQGLQFLIQYYNGEERAKGNILERFSAQQFPDLHSELNLSSLELGDSALYFCASSVTSGVNTGELFFGEGSRLTVL.

There are a few counts of this clone. This chain links TRBV7-2 with TRBJ2-7; 10 bases line up with TRBD1. V lost 2 bases and J lost 4; bases outside the gene matches: 8. In germline, CDR1 is SGHTA, CDR2 FQGNSA. The CDR3 loop spans 16 amino acids. CDR3 loop: CASSLRAGQGRYEQYF. CDR3 coding DNA: TGTGCCAGCAGCTTAAGGGCGGGACAGGGGAGATACGAGCAGTACTTC.

This chain uses TRBV5-1 with TRBJ2-7, with D possibly matching TRBD1 (5 bases). With 5 bases removed from V and 1 base from J, the gap between germline ends came to 13 bases. In germline, CDR1 is SGHRS, CDR2 YFSETQ. The CDR3 is 14 residues long. CDR3 DNA sequence: TGCGCCAGCAGTCGGACAACTGGTTCCTACGAGCAGTACTTC. Residues: CASSRTTGSYEQYF.

This chain links TRBV15 with TRBJ1-5; 8 positions match TRBD1. Germline V gene sequence: CDR1 LNHNV, CDR2 YYDKDF (reference sequence). V gave up 4 bases and J gave up 4 bases; unmatched junction bases: 6. This CDR3 is 15 amino acids long. The CDR3 reads CATSTRGLWNQPQHF. For the CDR3, the DNA is TGTGCCACCAGCACCAGGGGGCTGTGGAATCAGCCCCAGCATTTT.